Following are 3 T cell receptor beta chains from one sample sequenced in a study of blood T cells in healthy people across ages. A second about 7 to 11 cycle PCR used barcoded and J-beta primers. MiXCR, applied by TCRdb to the 5' RACE reads, yields one record per CDR3 protein. The sample contains 650,000 to 800,000 distinct CDR3 sequences, under 55% of which appear only once. The sequencing input was blood. The source of these receptors is a man aged 55 to 70 in good health.

This chain links TRBV6-6 with TRBJ1-3; D is perhaps TRBD1 (6 bases). Trimming left V 7 bases short and J 4 bases short, with 14 bases between. From germline, CDR1 is MNHNY and CDR2 SVGAGI (reference sequence). CDR3 length: 14 residues. CDR3 coding DNA: TGTGCCAGCAATTCAGGGGCGGGGGGAAACACCATATATTTT. It specifies CASNSGAGGNTIYF.

This clonotype was seen a few times. The rearrangement joins TRBV28 to TRBJ1-5; a weak D match, TRBD1 (6 bases). The germline CDR1 and CDR2 sequences are MDHEN and SYDVKM. This CDR3 has 15 amino acids. V was pared by 7 bases and J by 1 base, with 14 bases between. The CDR3 region has the DNA TGTGCCAGCACCTTTTCAGGGGTAAGCAATCAGCCCCAGCATTTT. Encoded protein: CASTFSGVSNQPQHF.

This chain uses TRBV6-2 or TRBV6-3 with TRBJ1-5; maybe TRBD1 (6 bases). The CDR3 loop spans 15 amino acids. Germline V gene data show CDR1 as MNHEY and CDR2 as SVGEGT. Trimming removed 2 bases from V and 6 bases from J, with 14 bases in between. The CDR3 DNA reads as TGTGCCAGCAGTTACAGACAGGAGTCGGCTCAGCCCCAGCATTTT. Protein sequence: CASSYRQESAQPQHF.